The next 3 T cell receptor beta chains were all read from a single sample in a study of blood T cell repertoires in COVID-19. The repertoire was sequenced with immunoSEQ multiplex PCR; TCRdb's copy has only in-frame clones and lacks some. The repertoire holds about 300,000 clones, with about 91% as singletons. The sample comprised peripheral blood. These receptors were obtained from a woman under 40 who had recovered from COVID-19.

This clone was picked up a small number of times. This chain joins TRBV29-1 and TRBJ1-1; no firm D call. The CDR3 is 10 residues long. The germline gives CDR1 SQVTM, CDR2 ANQGSEA. V lost 5 bases and J lost 7, with 8 bases in between. The CDR3 region is CSVTTREAFF. For the CDR3, the DNA is TGCAGCGTTACGACTCGTGAAGCTTTCTTT.

CDR3 sequence reads: CASSPFTGFDNSPLHF. CDR3 DNA sequence: TGTGCCAGCAGTCCGTTTACAGGGTTCGATAATTCACCCCTCCACTTT. The chain links TRBV6-2 or TRBV6-3 to TRBJ1-6, with a tentative D call TRBD1 (6 bases). Between the trimmed V and J ends, which lost 5 bases and 5 bases, there was a span of 16 bases. The CDR3 contains 16 residues. The germline V gene encodes CDR1 MNHEY and CDR2 SVGEGT.

The gene calls are TRBV6-6 and TRBJ1-5; D is unresolved. Germline values: CDR1 MNHNY, CDR2 SVGAGI (reference sequence). V lost 6 bases to trimming and J lost 0 bases, with 12 bases between them. The CDR3 sequence is 15 residues long. The chain's CDR3 is CASSTSGTSNQPQHF. CDR3 DNA: TGTGCCAGCAGCACTAGTGGAACTAGCAATCAGCCCCAGCATTTT.